This TCR beta chain derives from a study of low-dose radiotherapy and immunotherapy resistance in tumors. Looking at the study overall: Each two-week cycle included intravenous cyclophosphamide 200 mg/m2, given one day before radiation and immunotherapy. Every day for four cycles from cycle 1 day 1, patients took 300 mg of oral aspirin.

Donors received nivolumab, ipilimumab, aspirin, low-dose cyclophosphamide and low-dose radiotherapy. First-strand cDNA used TRAV- and TRBV-specific primers, covering alpha and beta chains. PCR amplification of the TCRs was performed with Phusion for 20 PCR cycles, and it relied on a constant-region primer together with a V-primer adapter. In vitro transcription amplified the mRNA that had been isolated. MiXCR, applied by TCRdb to the reads, yields one record per CDR3 protein. The top ten hold about an eighth of the sample, which has 15,000 to 20,000 distinct CDR3 sequences, around 67% seen once. Per germline, CDR1 DFQATT and CDR2 SNEGSKA (reference sequence). The trim removed 3 bases at V and 3 bases at J, leaving 5 bases unmatched. The CDR3 sequence is 14 residues long.

The rearrangement uses TRBV20-1 and TRBJ2-1; the match to TRBD2 covers 7 bases. This clonotype was obtained from a human donor with advanced metastatic prostate, ovarian, gallbladder or colorectal cancer (not recorded which). This table probably holds off-target reads from a library built for another chain. CDR3 protein: CSARRDYDYNEQFF. The CDR3 bases are TGCAGTGCTAGGAGGGACTATGACTACAATGAGCAGTTCTTC.